This T cell receptor beta chain was identified during a study of OX40 agonist ivuxolimab in advanced cancers. Per germline, CDR1 SGHDN and CDR2 FVKESK. The CDR3 extends over 12 amino acids. The junction had 0 bases not matched to a gene; V was cut back by 4 bases and J by 4 bases. TCRdb's copy holds only in-frame clones and misses some; the assay was immunoSEQ multiplex PCR. Of roughly 100,000 clones detected, around 94% appear once; the ten largest clones hold 0.26%. This clonotype was sampled from an adult with an advanced solid tumor such as melanoma, head and neck, liver or kidney cancer. This specimen consisted of CD4+ or CD8+ T cells sorted from blood, obtained in a trial of the OX40 agonist ivuxolimab. The chain is built from TRBV14 and TRBJ1-2, with 7 bases matching TRBD1. The CDR3, as DNA: TGTGCCAGCAGCCCAGGGGGCTATGGCTACACCTTC. Its protein product is CASSPGGYGYTF.